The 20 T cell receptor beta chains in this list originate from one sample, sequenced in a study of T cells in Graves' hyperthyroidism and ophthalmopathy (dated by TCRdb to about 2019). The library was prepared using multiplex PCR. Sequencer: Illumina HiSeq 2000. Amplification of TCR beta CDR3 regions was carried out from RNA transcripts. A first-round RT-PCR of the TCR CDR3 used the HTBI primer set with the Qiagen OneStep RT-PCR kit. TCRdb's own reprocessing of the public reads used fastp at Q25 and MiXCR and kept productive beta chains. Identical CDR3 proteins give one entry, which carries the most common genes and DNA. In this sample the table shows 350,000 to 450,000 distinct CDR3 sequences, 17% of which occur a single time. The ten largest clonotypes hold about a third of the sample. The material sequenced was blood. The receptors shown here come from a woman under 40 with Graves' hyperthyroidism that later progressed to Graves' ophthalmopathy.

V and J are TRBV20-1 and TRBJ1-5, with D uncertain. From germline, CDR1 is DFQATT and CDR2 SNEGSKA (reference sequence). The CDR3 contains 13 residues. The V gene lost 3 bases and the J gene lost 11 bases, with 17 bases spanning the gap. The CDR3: CSARAGVRRAQHF. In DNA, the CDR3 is TGCAGTGCTAGGGCCGGCGTGAGACGGGCCCAGCATTTT.

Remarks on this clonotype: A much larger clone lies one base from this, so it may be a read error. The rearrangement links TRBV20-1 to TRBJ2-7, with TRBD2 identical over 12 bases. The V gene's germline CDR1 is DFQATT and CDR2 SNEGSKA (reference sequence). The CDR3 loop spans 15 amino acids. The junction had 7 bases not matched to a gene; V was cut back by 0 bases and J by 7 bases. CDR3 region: CSARDLTSGSNEQYF. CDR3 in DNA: TGCAGTGCTAGAGATTTGACTAGCGGGAGCAATGAGCAGTACTTC.

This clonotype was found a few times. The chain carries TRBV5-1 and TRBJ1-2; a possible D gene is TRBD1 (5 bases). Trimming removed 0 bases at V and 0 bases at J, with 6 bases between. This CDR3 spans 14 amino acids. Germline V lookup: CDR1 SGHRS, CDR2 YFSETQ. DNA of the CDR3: TGCGCCAGCAGCTTGGGGACAACTAACTATGGCTACACCTTC. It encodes CASSLGTTNYGYTF.

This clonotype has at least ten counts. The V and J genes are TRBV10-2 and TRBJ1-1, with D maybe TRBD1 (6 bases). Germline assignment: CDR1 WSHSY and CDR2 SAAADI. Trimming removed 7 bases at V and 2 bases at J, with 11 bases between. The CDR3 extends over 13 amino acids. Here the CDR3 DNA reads TGCGCCAGCAAACTTGGGACAAACACTGAAGCTTTCTTT. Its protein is CASKLGTNTEAFF.

Here the CDR3 DNA reads TGTGCCTGGAGGGGCAGTAAAGAGACCCAGTACTTC. Translation: CAWRGSKETQYF. The V call is TRBV30, the J call TRBJ2-5; D not certain. V lost 3 bases and J lost 3, with 8 bases in between. The germline V gene has CDR1 GTSNPN and CDR2 SVGIG (reference sequence). The CDR3 is 12 amino acids.

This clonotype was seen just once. This CDR3 is CASNTVPGMSTDTQYF. CDR3 nucleotides: TGCGCCAGCAACACCGTTCCGGGAATGAGCACAGATACGCAGTATTTT. The gene calls are TRBV5-1 and TRBJ2-3; possible D gene TRBD2, 5 bases. The V gene lost 6 bases and the J gene lost 0 bases, with 17 bases spanning the gap. CDR3 length equals 16 residues. Germline CDR1 SGHRS, CDR2 YFSETQ.

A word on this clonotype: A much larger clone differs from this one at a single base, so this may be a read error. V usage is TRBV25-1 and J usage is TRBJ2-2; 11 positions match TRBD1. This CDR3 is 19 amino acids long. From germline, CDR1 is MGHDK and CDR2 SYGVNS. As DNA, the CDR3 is TGTGCCAGCAGTGAATTCCCCCGGACAGGGGGCCTTGCCACCGGGGAGCTGCTTTTT. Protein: CASSEFPRTGGLATGELLF. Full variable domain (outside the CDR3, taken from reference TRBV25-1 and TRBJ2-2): EADIYQTPRYLVIGTGKKITLECSQTMGHDKMYWYQQDPGMELHLIHYSYGVNSTEKGDLSSESTVSRIRTEHFPLTLESARPSHTSQYLCASSEFPRTGGLATGELLFGEGSRLTVL.

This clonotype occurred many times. CDR3: CASSQGRADYGYTF. In DNA, the CDR3 is TGTGCCAGCAGCCAAGGGAGGGCGGATTATGGCTACACCTTC. The chain uses TRBV3-1 and TRBJ1-2, with D unclear. The CDR3 sequence is 14 residues long. CDR1 and CDR2 (germline): LGHDT, YNNKEL (reference sequence). V lost 1 base, J lost 5 bases, and 11 bases lay in between.

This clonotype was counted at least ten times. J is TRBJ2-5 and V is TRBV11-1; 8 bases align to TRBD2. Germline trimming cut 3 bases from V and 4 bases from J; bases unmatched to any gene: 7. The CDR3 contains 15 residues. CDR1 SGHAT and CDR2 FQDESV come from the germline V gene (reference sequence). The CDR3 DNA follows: TGTGCCAGCAGCTTTTCCGGGGGGGCCGGAGAGACCCAGTACTTC. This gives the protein CASSFSGGAGETQYF.

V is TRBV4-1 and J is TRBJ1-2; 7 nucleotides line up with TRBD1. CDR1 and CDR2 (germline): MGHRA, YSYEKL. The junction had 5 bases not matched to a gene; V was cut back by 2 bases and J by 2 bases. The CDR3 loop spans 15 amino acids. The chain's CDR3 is CASSQPTGTNYGYTF. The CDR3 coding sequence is TGCGCCAGCAGCCAACCGACAGGGACGAACTATGGCTACACCTTC.

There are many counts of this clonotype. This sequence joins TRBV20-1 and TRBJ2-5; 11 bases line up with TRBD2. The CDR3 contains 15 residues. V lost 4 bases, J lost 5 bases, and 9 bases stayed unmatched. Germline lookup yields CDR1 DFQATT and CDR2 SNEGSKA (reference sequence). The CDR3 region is CSAISSGRGSETQYF. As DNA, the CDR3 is TGCAGTGCTATAAGTAGCGGGAGGGGTTCGGAGACCCAGTACTTC.

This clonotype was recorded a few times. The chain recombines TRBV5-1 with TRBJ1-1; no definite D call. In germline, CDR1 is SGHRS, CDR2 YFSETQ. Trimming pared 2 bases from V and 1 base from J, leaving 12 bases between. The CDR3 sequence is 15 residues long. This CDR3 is CASSFAGGRNTEAFF. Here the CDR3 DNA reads TGCGCCAGCAGCTTCGCGGGCGGGCGGAACACTGAAGCTTTCTTT.

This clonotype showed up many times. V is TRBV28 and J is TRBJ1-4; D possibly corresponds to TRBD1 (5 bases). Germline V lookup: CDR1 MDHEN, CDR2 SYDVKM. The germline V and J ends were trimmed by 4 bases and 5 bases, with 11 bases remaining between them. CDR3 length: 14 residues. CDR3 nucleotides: TGTGCCAGCAGTTACGGAGGGGAAAATGAAAAACTGTTTTTT. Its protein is CASSYGGENEKLFF.

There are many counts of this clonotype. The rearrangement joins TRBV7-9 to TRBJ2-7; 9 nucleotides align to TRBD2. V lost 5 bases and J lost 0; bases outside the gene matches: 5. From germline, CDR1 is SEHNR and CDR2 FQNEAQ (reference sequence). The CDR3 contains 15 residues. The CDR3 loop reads CASSRAAGGSYEQYF. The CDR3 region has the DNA TGTGCCAGCAGCCGGGCAGCGGGAGGCTCCTACGAGCAGTACTTC.

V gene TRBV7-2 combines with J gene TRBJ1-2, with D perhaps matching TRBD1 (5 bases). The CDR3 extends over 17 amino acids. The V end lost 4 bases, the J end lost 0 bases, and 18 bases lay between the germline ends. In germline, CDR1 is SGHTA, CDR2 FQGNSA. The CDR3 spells CASSSSIPGQPNYGYTF. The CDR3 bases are TGTGCCAGCAGCTCTTCGATACCGGGGCAGCCTAACTATGGCTACACCTTC.

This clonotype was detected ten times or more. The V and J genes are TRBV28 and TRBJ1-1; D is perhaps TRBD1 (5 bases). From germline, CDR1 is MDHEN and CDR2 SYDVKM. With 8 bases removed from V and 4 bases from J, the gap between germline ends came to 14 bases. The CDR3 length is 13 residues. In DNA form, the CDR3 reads TGTGCCAGCTCCCGGCGGGGGGGCACTGAAGCTTTCTTT. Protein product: CASSRRGGTEAFF.

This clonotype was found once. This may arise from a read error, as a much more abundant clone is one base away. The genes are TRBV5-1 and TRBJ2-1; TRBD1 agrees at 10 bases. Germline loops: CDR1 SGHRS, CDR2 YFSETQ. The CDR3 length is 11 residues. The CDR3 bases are TGCACCAGGACATCGGGGGACAGGGGGTTCTTC. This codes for CTRTSGDRGFF.

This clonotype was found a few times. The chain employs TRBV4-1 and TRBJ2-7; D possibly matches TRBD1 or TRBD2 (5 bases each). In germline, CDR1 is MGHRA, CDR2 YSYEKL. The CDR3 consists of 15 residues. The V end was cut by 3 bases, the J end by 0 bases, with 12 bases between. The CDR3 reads CASSQEDTPSYEQYF. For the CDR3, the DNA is TGCGCCAGCAGCCAGGAGGACACCCCCTCCTACGAGCAGTACTTC.

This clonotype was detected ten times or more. The CDR3 spells CASSRDRTIYNSPLHF. In DNA form, the CDR3 reads TGTGCCAGCAGCCGGGACAGAACGATCTATAATTCACCCCTCCACTTT. The chain joins TRBV5-5 to TRBJ1-6, with 7 bases aligning to TRBD1. Germline V CDR1 and CDR2: SGHKS, YYEKEE (reference sequence). Trimming cost V 4 bases and J 3 bases; bases outside gene matches: 7. The CDR3 sequence is 16 residues long.

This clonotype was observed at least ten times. The CDR3 DNA reads TGCGCCAGCAGCTTGGTTCCGGCGGGGGGGACCTACAATGAGCAGTTCTTC. Amino acid sequence: CASSLVPAGGTYNEQFF. This sequence joins TRBV5-1 and TRBJ2-1; 9 positions match TRBD2. The CDR3 is made up of 17 amino acids. V lost 0 bases, J lost 2 bases, and 6 bases stayed unmatched. Germline CDR1 SGHRS, CDR2 YFSETQ. The variable domain in full, with the rest retrieved from reference TRBV5-1 and TRBJ2-1, is KAGVTQTPRYLIKTRGQQVTLSCSPISGHRSVSWYQQTPGQGLQFLFEYFSETQRNKGNFPGRFSGRQFSNSRSEMNVSTLELGDSALYLCASSLVPAGGTYNEQFFGPGTRLTVL.